What follows are 27 T cell receptor beta chains derived from one specimen sequenced in a study of blood T cell repertoires in COVID-19. Data came from immunoSEQ multiplex PCR; TCRdb stores just in-frame clones and leaves some out. The data hold roughly 170,000 clones, with 86% observed a single time. The sequencing sample was made of peripheral blood. Receptors were obtained from a man aged 65 to 85 with active or convalescent COVID-19.

Here the CDR3 reads CASSHWEGAGQPQHF. DNA of the CDR3: TGTGCCAGCAGCCACTGGGAGGGCGCGGGTCAGCCCCAGCATTTT. V and J are TRBV7-8 and TRBJ1-5; no definite D call. With 5 bases removed from V and 6 bases from J, the gap between germline ends came to 17 bases. Per germline, CDR1 SGHVS and CDR2 FQNEAQ. CDR3 length equals 15 residues.

The CDR3 here is CASSALQVREQYF. CDR3 nucleotides: TGTGCCAGCAGTGCCCTCCAGGTCCGCGAGCAGTACTTC. The chain carries TRBV2 and TRBJ2-7; D gene unclear. Germline V gene sequence: CDR1 SNHLY, CDR2 FYNNEI. CDR3 length: 13 amino acids. V lost 4 bases to trimming and J lost 6 bases, with 13 bases between them. The variable domain in full, with the rest retrieved from reference TRBV2 and TRBJ2-7, is EPEVTQTPSHQVTQMGQEVILRCVPISNHLYFYWYRQILGQKVEFLVSFYNNEISEKSEIFDDQFSVERPDGSNFTLKIRSTKLEDSAMYFCASSALQVREQYFGPGTRLTVT.

The chain links TRBV7-9 to TRBJ1-6, with 8 bases matching TRBD1. This CDR3 region has 14 residues. From germline, CDR1 is SEHNR and CDR2 FQNEAQ (reference sequence). Trimming at V came to 0 bases and at J to 14 bases, leaving 6 bases not matched to a gene. The CDR3 reads CASSLARGRTSLHF. CDR3 DNA sequence: TGTGCCAGCAGCTTAGCCAGGGGGCGAACCTCCCTCCACTTT.

V gene TRBV5-1 combines with J gene TRBJ1-2; D might be TRBD1 (5 bases). The germline CDR1 and CDR2 sequences are SGHRS and YFSETQ. The CDR3 consists of 14 residues. Deletions cut 3 bases from V and 0 bases from J, with 9 bases between. The CDR3 sequence is CASSSDTTNYGYTF. As DNA, the CDR3 is TGCGCCAGCAGCTCGGACACCACTAACTATGGCTACACCTTC. Drawing the rest from reference TRBV5-1 and TRBJ1-2, the complete variable domain is KAGVTQTPRYLIKTRGQQVTLSCSPISGHRSVSWYQQTPGQGLQFLFEYFSETQRNKGNFPGRFSGRQFSNSRSEMNVSTLELGDSALYLCASSSDTTNYGYTFGSGTRLTVV.

V usage is TRBV29-1 and J usage is TRBJ2-7; TRBD2 matches 7 bases. V lost 4 bases and J lost 7; bases outside the gene matches: 10. The CDR3 consists of 13 residues. In germline, CDR1 is SQVTM, CDR2 ANQGSEA. CDR3: CSVGQSGASEQYF. The CDR3 nucleotides read TGCAGCGTTGGTCAGAGCGGGGCCTCGGAGCAGTACTTC.

In its sample, this clone was seen a few times. Written as DNA, the CDR3 is TGCAGCGTTCAAGGGGGGCGTAACTATGGCTACACCTTC. Its translation is CSVQGGRNYGYTF. V and J are TRBV29-1 and TRBJ1-2; perhaps TRBD1 as D (6 bases). V was pared by 5 bases and J by 1 base, with 11 bases between. The CDR3 runs 13 residues. Germline V gives CDR1 SQVTM, CDR2 ANQGSEA.

V is TRBV5-1 and J is TRBJ1-2; the D is unclear. The CDR3 length is 14 residues. The germline CDR1 and CDR2 sequences are SGHRS and YFSETQ. Trimming removed 4 bases from V and 4 bases from J, with 14 bases in between. The CDR3 reads CASSPTGGIYGYTF. DNA of the CDR3: TGCGCCAGCAGCCCCACGGGCGGGATCTATGGCTACACCTTC.

This chain connects TRBV7-9 to TRBJ1-1; D not resolved. Germline lookup yields CDR1 SEHNR and CDR2 FQNEAQ (reference sequence). The CDR3 is 14 amino acids. V lost 5 bases, J lost 4 bases, and 14 bases lay in between. The CDR3 region is CASSPGPLSTEAFF. DNA of the CDR3: TGTGCCAGCAGCCCGGGTCCACTTAGCACTGAAGCTTTCTTT.

There are a few counts of this clone. The chain employs TRBV9 and TRBJ1-1; 11 nucleotides align to TRBD1. CDR1 and CDR2 from the germline V gene are SGDLS and YYNGEE. The CDR3 consists of 16 residues. The V segment lost 3 bases and the J segment 3 bases; nucleotides outside the gene matches: 7. As DNA, the CDR3 is TGTGCCAGCAGCGGATTTCCGGGACAGGGGGACACTGAAGCTTTCTTT. Translating gives CASSGFPGQGDTEAFF.

V is TRBV7-2 and J is TRBJ2-1, with 14 bases fitting TRBD2. Trimming at V came to 5 bases and at J to 6 bases, leaving 9 bases not matched to a gene. The CDR3 has 17 amino acids. The germline gives CDR1 SGHTA, CDR2 FQGNSA. The DNA for the CDR3 is TGTGCCAGCAGCCCTCGACCAGGGACTAGCGGGAGCAATGAGCAGTTCTTC. Translating it yields CASSPRPGTSGSNEQFF.

V usage is TRBV27 and J usage is TRBJ2-1, with 7 bases matching TRBD2. Germline V CDR1 and CDR2: MNHEY, SMNVEV (reference sequence). The CDR3 spans 16 residues. V lost 5 bases and J lost 5; bases outside the gene matches: 12. The DNA of the CDR3 is TGTGCCAGCAGTACTCGGGACTATTCCTTCGACAATGAGCAGTTCTTC. Translated, it gives CASSTRDYSFDNEQFF.

This rearrangement joins TRBV5-1 to TRBJ2-5, with a possible D match to TRBD1 (7 bases). The CDR3 extends over 14 amino acids. V gave up 7 bases and J gave up 11 bases, with 24 bases separating them. Germline values: CDR1 SGHRS, CDR2 YFSETQ. CDR3 in DNA: TGCGCCAGCGGCATCACAGGGGCCGGGAGCAAACAGTACTTC. Translation: CASGITGAGSKQYF.

This clone was observed a few times. The chain uses TRBV30 and TRBJ2-1; D is perhaps TRBD2 (6 bases). The ends were cut back, 2 bases at V and 9 bases at J, with 11 bases in the middle. Looked up from germline, CDR1 is GTSNPN and CDR2 is SVGIG (reference sequence). The CDR3 is 12 residues long. The CDR3 region has the DNA TGTGCCTGGAGTTCGGGAGCGGGTGAGCAGTTCTTC. Protein product: CAWSSGAGEQFF.

The chain couples TRBV7-2 to TRBJ2-4, with D perhaps TRBD2 (5 bases). V was shortened by 5 bases and J by 0 bases, with 17 bases between the two germline ends. In germline, CDR1 is SGHTA, CDR2 FQGNSA. The CDR3 covers 17 residues. The CDR3: CASSTAPLGVAKNIQYF. The CDR3 DNA reads as TGTGCCAGCAGCACCGCCCCCCTGGGAGTAGCCAAAAACATTCAGTACTTC.

J is TRBJ1-2 and V is TRBV30; 7 bases are a match to TRBD1. CDR3 length: 15 residues. The V segment lost 4 bases and the J segment 8 bases; nucleotides outside the gene matches: 16. The germline CDR1 and CDR2 sequences are GTSNPN and SVGIG (reference sequence). CDR3 in amino acids: CAWTSTGLALKGYTF. The CDR3 nucleotides are TGTGCCTGGACGTCGACAGGGCTCGCCTTGAAGGGCTACACCTTC.

The rearrangement uses TRBV27 and TRBJ2-5, with D perhaps TRBD2 (5 bases). The CDR3 has 16 amino acids. CDR1 and CDR2 (germline): MNHEY, SMNVEV (reference sequence). V lost 6 bases, J lost 0 bases, and 17 bases lay in between. The CDR3 DNA sequence: TGTGCCAGCAGCCCCTCTTCAGCGGAGAACCAAGAGACCCAGTACTTC. Its protein is CASSPSSAENQETQYF.

The chain employs TRBV30 and TRBJ1-5; no definite D call. Germline V gene sequence: CDR1 GTSNPN, CDR2 SVGIG (reference sequence). Trimming cost V 0 bases and J 0 bases, with 6 bases left between them. The CDR3 length is 14 residues. CDR3 sequence reads: CAWSVASSNQPQHF. CDR3 DNA sequence: TGTGCCTGGAGTGTGGCCAGTAGCAATCAGCCCCAGCATTTT.

This chain joins TRBV14 and TRBJ1-2; 7 bases map to TRBD1. The trim removed 1 base at V and 0 bases at J, leaving 2 bases unmatched. The length of the CDR3 is 15 residues. Germline CDR1 SGHDN, CDR2 FVKESK. This CDR3 is CASSQVDRANYGYTF. CDR3 in DNA: TGTGCCAGCAGCCAAGTAGACAGGGCTAACTATGGCTACACCTTC. Based on the CDR3 plus reference TRBV14 and TRBJ1-2, the full variable domain is EAGVTQFPSHSVIEKGQTVTLRCDPISGHDNLYWYRRVMGKEIKFLLHFVKESKQDESGMPNNRFLAERTGGTYSTLKVQPAELEDSGVYFCASSQVDRANYGYTFGSGTRLTVV.

Details on this clone: This sample includes further DNA sequences coding for the same CDR3. The chain has TRBV7-2 and TRBJ1-2; unclear D gene. The CDR3 is 13 residues long. Germline V CDR1 and CDR2: SGHTA, FQGNSA. V was cut by 5 bases and J by 3 bases, with 10 bases left in between. The CDR3 loop reads CASSLGGYYGYTF. The CDR3 DNA reads TGTGCCAGCAGCCTTGGAGGCTACTATGGCTACACCTTC.

This chain connects TRBV7-6 to TRBJ2-1; TRBD2 agrees at 7 bases. After removal of 4 bases from V and 7 bases from J, the junction contained 10 bases not matched to a gene. CDR1 is SGHVS, CDR2 FNYEAQ, per germline. This CDR3 region has 15 residues. This CDR3 is CASSSLPGSGNEQFF. As DNA, the CDR3 is TGTGCCAGCAGCTCCTTACCCGGTAGCGGGAATGAGCAGTTCTTC.

The chain combines TRBV18 with TRBJ1-1; TRBD1 matches at 9 bases. The length of the CDR3 is 17 residues. Germline-derived CDR1 and CDR2 are KGHSH and LQKENI. The V gene end was trimmed by 3 bases and the J gene end by 7 bases; junction bases not matched to a gene: 15. CDR3 amino acids: CASSPSGQGLINSEAFF. The CDR3 DNA is TGTGCCAGCTCACCCTCCGGACAGGGGCTCATTAATAGTGAAGCTTTCTTT.

This chain links TRBV6-5 with TRBJ1-1; D is unclear. The CDR3 covers 13 residues. V was pared by 4 bases and J by 2 bases, with 8 bases between. Germline V gene sequence: CDR1 MNHEY, CDR2 SVGAGI. CDR3 coding DNA: TGTGCCAGCAGTTCATCAGTAAACACTGAAGCTTTCTTT. It specifies CASSSSVNTEAFF.

The V call is TRBV2, the J call TRBJ2-7; TRBD1 matches at 12 bases. CDR1 and CDR2 from the germline V gene are SNHLY and FYNNEI. The V segment lost 4 bases and the J segment 4 bases; nucleotides outside the gene matches: 2. CDR3 length: 14 residues. DNA of the CDR3: TGTGCCAGCAGTGGGGACAGGGGGCATTACGAGCAGTACTTC. It is translated as CASSGDRGHYEQYF.

This chain uses TRBV5-5 with TRBJ1-5; a weak D match, TRBD1 (6 bases). This CDR3 is 14 amino acids long. In germline, CDR1 is SGHKS, CDR2 YYEKEE (reference sequence). With 3 bases removed from V and 5 bases from J, the gap between germline ends came to 12 bases. The CDR3 DNA reads TGTGCCAGCAGCTCCACAGGGATGGATCAGCCCCAGCATTTT. It encodes CASSSTGMDQPQHF.

In DNA form, the CDR3 reads TGTGCCAGCAGTGAAGGGGACAGGGGATACGAGCAGTACTTC. Protein sequence: CASSEGDRGYEQYF. The rearrangement joins TRBV2 to TRBJ2-7, with TRBD1 matching over 10 bases. Trimming took 1 base from V and 4 from J; bases not matched to a gene: 1. The CDR3 is 14 residues long. Germline assignment: CDR1 SNHLY and CDR2 FYNNEI.

The CDR3, as DNA: TGTGCCAGCAGCCTCTCAGGGGGGCCCACTGAAGCTTTCTTT. Translating gives CASSLSGGPTEAFF. This chain links TRBV14 with TRBJ1-1; the match to TRBD1 covers 7 bases. After removal of 4 bases from V and 4 bases from J, the junction contained 6 bases not matched to a gene. CDR1 SGHDN and CDR2 FVKESK come from the germline V gene. The CDR3 has 14 amino acids.

This clone was found once. The chain combines TRBV27 with TRBJ2-3, with TRBD2 matching 12 bases. This CDR3 spans 19 amino acids. V lost 4 bases, J lost 3 bases, and 14 bases stayed unmatched. CDR1 is MNHEY and CDR2 is SMNVEV in the germline V gene (reference sequence). The CDR3 here is CASSSKLAGGHGRTDTQYF. The CDR3 region has the DNA TGTGCCAGCAGTTCCAAGCTAGCGGGAGGGCACGGAAGGACAGATACGCAGTATTTT.